This paragraph reports one T cell receptor (beta chain). Other DNA sequences in this sample translate to the same CDR3. The study enrolled healthy HIV-negative adults without recent acute infections or vaccinations as donors. Only Caucasian adults living in Nashville, Tennessee served as donors. The V gene end was trimmed by 3 bases and the J gene end by 4 bases; junction bases not matched to a gene: 3. The CDR3 contains 14 residues. CDR1 and CDR2 (germline): SGHRS, YFSETQ. The entry originates in a study of shared clonotypes between healthy human individuals. Generated by immunoSEQ multiplex PCR, the TCRdb table keeps only in-frame clones and is missing some. The repertoire holds roughly 2.2 million clones, with around 90% as singletons.

The source material was naive CD4+ T cells from PBMCs. The subset is: CD45RA+ positively selected. The chain is built from TRBV5-1 and TRBJ2-5; 10 positions match TRBD1. This clonotype was obtained from a man aged 18-30 years in good health. Some clones in this sample may be carry-over from other donors' samples. The CDR3: CASSWGQGSETQYF. The CDR3 DNA sequence: TGCGCCAGCAGCTGGGGACAGGGGTCAGAGACCCAGTACTTC.